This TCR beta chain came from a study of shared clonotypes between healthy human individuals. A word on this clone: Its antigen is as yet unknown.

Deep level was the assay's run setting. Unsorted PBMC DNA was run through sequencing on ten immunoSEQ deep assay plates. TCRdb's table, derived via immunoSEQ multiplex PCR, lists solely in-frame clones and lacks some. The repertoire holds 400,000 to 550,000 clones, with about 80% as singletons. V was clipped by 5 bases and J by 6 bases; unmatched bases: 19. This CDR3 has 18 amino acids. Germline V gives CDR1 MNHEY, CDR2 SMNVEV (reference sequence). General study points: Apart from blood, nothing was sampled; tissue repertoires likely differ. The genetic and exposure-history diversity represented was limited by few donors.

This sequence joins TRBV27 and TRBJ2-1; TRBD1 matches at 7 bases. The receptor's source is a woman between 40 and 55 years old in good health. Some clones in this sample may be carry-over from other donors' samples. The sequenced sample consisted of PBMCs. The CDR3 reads CASSAYPIHMTGPNEQFF. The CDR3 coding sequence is TGTGCCAGCAGTGCATACCCTATTCACATGACAGGGCCCAATGAGCAGTTCTTC.